The T cell receptor beta chain described here comes from a study of cytomegalovirus exposure and HLA in healthy donors. Notes on the study in general: Later on, an analysis showed TCR association rates differing by HLA locus, with DRB1 the most and HLA-C the fewest. V- and J-gene trimming of TCR beta was linked (in a later analysis) to a missense DCLRE1C variant. For most subjects, TCR beta sequences were reported to predict HLA-A and HLA-B alleles with accuracy.

The CDR3 sequence is 12 residues long. Germline V gene lookup returns CDR1 MDHEN and CDR2 SYDVKM. The ends were cut back, 10 bases at V and 4 bases at J, with 10 bases in the middle. The primer mix had 60 Vbeta and 13 Jbeta primers. The protocol was immunoSEQ multiplex PCR, while the TCRdb copy is restricted to in-frame clones and leaves out a portion. The sample consists of around 150,000 clones, around 83% of them appearing once. This clone was observed a handful of times. Its antigen is currently unknown. This TCR was sampled from a girl aged 2-10 years in good health and CMV-seropositive. This rearrangement joins TRBV28 to TRBJ2-2; D gene ambiguous. Sequenced input: PBMCs. The chain's CDR3 is CATQWATGELFF. CDR3 in DNA: TGTGCCACCCAGTGGGCCACCGGGGAGCTGTTTTTT.